Below, one T cell receptor (beta chain) is given with its context. The sample is drawn from a study of Ad26.COV2.S vaccination and SARS-CoV-2 variants. Study-level background: Donor had been placed in the Ad26.COV2.S arm of the COV1001 trial.

Germline CDR1 is MNHEY and CDR2 is SMNVEV (reference sequence). This CDR3 is built from 14 residues. V shed 6 bases, J shed 6 bases, and the junction held 5 bases outside the gene matches. The assay was immunoSEQ multiplex PCR, and TCRdb's table has in-frame clones only and misses some. The top ten clones hold about 11% of a sample with around 300,000 clones, approximately 86% of them seen once. Indicated treatment: some 19 received Ad26.COV2.S at low or high dose, single or two shots; roughly five received placebo; per-sample allocation not given. Material that was analyzed had been drawn on day 63 after the first vaccine or placebo injection.

This TCR was sampled from a person aged 18-60 years who received the Ad26.COV2.S COVID-19 vaccine or a placebo. Sequencing was performed on peripheral blood, taken in a trial of Ad26.COV2.S vaccine versus placebo. This chain connects TRBV27 to TRBJ1-6, with 7 bases aligning to TRBD1. CDR3 sequence: CASSPGTANSPLHF. CDR3 sequence (DNA): TGTGCCAGCAGCCCCGGGACAGCTAATTCACCCCTCCACTTT.